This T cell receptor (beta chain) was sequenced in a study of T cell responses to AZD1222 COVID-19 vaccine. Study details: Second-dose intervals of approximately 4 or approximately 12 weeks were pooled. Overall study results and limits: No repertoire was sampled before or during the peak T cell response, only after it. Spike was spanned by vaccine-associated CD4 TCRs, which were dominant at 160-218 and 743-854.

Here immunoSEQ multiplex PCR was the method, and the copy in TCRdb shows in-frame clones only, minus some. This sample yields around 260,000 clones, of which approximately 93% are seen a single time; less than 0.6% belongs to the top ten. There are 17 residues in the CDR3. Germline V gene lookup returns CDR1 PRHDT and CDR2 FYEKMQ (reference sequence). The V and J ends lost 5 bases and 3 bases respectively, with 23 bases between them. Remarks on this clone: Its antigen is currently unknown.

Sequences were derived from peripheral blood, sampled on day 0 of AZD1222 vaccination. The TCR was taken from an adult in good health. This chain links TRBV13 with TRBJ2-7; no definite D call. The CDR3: CASSASEAPGAVYEQYF. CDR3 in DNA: TGTGCCAGCAGCGCCAGTGAAGCGCCCGGTGCCGTCTACGAGCAGTACTTC.